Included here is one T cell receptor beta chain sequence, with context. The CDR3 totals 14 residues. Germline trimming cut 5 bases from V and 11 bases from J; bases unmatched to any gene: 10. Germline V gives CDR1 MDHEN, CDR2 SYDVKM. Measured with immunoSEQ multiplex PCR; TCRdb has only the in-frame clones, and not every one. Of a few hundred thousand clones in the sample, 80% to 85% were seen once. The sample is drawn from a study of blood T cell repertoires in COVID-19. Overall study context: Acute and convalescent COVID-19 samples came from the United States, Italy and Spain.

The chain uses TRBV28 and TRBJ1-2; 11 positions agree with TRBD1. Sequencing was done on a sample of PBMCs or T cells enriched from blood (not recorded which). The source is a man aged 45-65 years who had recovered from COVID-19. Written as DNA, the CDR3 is TGTGCCAGCAGTGTCGGACAGGGGGCGAATATTTACACCTTC. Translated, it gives CASSVGQGANIYTF.